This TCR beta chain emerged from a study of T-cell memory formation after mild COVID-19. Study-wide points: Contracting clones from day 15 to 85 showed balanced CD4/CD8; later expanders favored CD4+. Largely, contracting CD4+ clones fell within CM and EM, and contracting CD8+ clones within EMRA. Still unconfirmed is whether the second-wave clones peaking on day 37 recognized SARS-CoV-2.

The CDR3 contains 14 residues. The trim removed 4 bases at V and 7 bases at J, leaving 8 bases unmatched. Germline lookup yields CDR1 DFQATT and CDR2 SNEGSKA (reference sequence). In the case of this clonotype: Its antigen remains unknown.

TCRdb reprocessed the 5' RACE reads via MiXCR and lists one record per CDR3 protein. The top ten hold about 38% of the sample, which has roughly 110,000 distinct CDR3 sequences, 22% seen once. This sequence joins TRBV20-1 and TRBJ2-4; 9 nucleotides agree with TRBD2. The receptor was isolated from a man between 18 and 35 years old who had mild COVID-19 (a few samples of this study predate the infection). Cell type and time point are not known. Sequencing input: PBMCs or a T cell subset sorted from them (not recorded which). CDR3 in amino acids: CSATLAGVGNIQYF. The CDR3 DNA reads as TGCAGTGCTACCTTAGCGGGGGTCGGGAACATTCAGTACTTC.